This T cell receptor beta chain was documented in a study of CD8+ T cells in alopecia areata. Study-wide context: The drug, tofacitinib, lasted 6 to 18 months, followed by 6 months off drug. General study points: It was less clear whether patients shared TCRs than it was in mice, possibly because of HLA. Higher clonality was seen in lesional scalp than in normal scalp, especially in alopecia totalis/universalis.

Concerning this clone itself: Its antigen is as yet unknown.

In each case, RNA was isolated and then reverse transcribed into cDNA as the sequencing template. Only in-frame clones appear in the TCRdb table, and some are missing; sequencing was by immunoSEQ multiplex PCR. The sample carries 200,000 to 250,000 clones, roughly three fifths recorded once. Regarding treatment: oral pan-JAK inhibitor, 5-10 mg twice daily. The germline gives CDR1 SGHNT, CDR2 YYREEE (reference sequence). The CDR3 is 14 residues long. Trimming shortened V by 2 bases and J by 3 bases, and 11 bases separated the two germline ends. The rearrangement links TRBV5-4 to TRBJ1-1; D not certain. Here the sequenced sample was CD4+ T cells sorted from blood, taken at approximately week 42, from a patient treated with tofacitinib. This clonotype was obtained from a human donor with alopecia areata. CDR3 in DNA: TGTGCCAGCAGCTTAGGCCCGGAGGACACTGAAGCTTTCTTT. This codes for CASSLGPEDTEAFF.